The entry that follows covers one T cell receptor (beta chain) sequence. This sample is drawn from a study of PD-1 blockade in classical Hodgkin lymphoma. Some clones are missing from TCRdb's copy, which holds only in-frame ones; the method was immunoSEQ multiplex PCR. The data show about 43,000 clones, about 65% seen once. Each patient relapsed following autologous stem cell transplantation, and prior brentuximab vedotin exposure differed. Sequencing was performed on peripheral blood mononuclear cells (PBMCs), taken before the second cycle of nivolumab. The clonotype comes from a human donor with classical Hodgkin lymphoma.

The CDR3 region is CASSSDRSQETQYF. DNA for the CDR3: TGTGCCAGCAGCTCGGACCGGTCCCAAGAGACCCAGTACTTC. This sequence joins TRBV7-9 and TRBJ2-5, with unresolved D. This CDR3 spans 14 amino acids. In germline, CDR1 is SEHNR, CDR2 FQNEAQ (reference sequence). V was pared by 4 bases and J by 1 base, with 10 bases between.